Listed here are 2 T cell receptor beta chains from one sample, sequenced in a study of OX40 agonist ivuxolimab in advanced cancers. Clones were sequenced by immunoSEQ multiplex PCR, and TCRdb holds only the in-frame ones, with some missing. This sample has 15,000 to 20,000 clones; around 85% occur once, and the top ten carry approximately 60%. The specimen was CD4+ or CD8+ T cells sorted from blood, collected in a trial of the OX40 agonist ivuxolimab. These receptors all stem from an adult with an advanced solid tumor such as melanoma, head and neck, liver or kidney cancer.

The CDR3 DNA reads TGTGCCAGCAGTCTAAGAGGTGGATCTGGAAACACCATATATTTT. It specifies CASSLRGGSGNTIYF. J is TRBJ1-3 and V is TRBV27; D gene uncertain. Germline loops: CDR1 MNHEY, CDR2 SMNVEV (reference sequence). CDR3 length: 15 residues. V lost 5 bases and J lost 1, with 12 bases in between.

This clone was seen only a few times. The chain recombines TRBV10-1 with TRBJ2-2; D is unresolved. The CDR3 has 12 amino acids. V lost 2 bases, J lost 5 bases, and 3 bases lay in between. From germline, CDR1 is WNHNN and CDR2 SYGVQD (reference sequence). This CDR3 reads CASSEGTGELFF. CDR3 DNA sequence: TGCGCCAGCAGTGAGGGAACCGGGGAGCTGTTTTTT.